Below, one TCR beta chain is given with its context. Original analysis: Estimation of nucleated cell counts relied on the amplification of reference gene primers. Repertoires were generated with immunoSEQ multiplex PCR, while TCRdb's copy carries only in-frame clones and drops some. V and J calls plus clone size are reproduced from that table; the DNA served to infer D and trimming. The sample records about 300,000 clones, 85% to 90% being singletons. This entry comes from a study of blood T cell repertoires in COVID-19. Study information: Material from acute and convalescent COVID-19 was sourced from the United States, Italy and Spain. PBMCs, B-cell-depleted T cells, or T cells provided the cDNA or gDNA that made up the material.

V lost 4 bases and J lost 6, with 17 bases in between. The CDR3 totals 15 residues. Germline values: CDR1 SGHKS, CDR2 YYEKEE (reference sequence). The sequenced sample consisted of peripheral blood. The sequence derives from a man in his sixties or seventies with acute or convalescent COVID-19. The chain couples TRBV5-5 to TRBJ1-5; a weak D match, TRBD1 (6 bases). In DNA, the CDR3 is TGTGCCAGCAGCCCCGGGACGGGGGGCTTTCAGCCCCAGCATTTT. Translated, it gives CASSPGTGGFQPQHF.